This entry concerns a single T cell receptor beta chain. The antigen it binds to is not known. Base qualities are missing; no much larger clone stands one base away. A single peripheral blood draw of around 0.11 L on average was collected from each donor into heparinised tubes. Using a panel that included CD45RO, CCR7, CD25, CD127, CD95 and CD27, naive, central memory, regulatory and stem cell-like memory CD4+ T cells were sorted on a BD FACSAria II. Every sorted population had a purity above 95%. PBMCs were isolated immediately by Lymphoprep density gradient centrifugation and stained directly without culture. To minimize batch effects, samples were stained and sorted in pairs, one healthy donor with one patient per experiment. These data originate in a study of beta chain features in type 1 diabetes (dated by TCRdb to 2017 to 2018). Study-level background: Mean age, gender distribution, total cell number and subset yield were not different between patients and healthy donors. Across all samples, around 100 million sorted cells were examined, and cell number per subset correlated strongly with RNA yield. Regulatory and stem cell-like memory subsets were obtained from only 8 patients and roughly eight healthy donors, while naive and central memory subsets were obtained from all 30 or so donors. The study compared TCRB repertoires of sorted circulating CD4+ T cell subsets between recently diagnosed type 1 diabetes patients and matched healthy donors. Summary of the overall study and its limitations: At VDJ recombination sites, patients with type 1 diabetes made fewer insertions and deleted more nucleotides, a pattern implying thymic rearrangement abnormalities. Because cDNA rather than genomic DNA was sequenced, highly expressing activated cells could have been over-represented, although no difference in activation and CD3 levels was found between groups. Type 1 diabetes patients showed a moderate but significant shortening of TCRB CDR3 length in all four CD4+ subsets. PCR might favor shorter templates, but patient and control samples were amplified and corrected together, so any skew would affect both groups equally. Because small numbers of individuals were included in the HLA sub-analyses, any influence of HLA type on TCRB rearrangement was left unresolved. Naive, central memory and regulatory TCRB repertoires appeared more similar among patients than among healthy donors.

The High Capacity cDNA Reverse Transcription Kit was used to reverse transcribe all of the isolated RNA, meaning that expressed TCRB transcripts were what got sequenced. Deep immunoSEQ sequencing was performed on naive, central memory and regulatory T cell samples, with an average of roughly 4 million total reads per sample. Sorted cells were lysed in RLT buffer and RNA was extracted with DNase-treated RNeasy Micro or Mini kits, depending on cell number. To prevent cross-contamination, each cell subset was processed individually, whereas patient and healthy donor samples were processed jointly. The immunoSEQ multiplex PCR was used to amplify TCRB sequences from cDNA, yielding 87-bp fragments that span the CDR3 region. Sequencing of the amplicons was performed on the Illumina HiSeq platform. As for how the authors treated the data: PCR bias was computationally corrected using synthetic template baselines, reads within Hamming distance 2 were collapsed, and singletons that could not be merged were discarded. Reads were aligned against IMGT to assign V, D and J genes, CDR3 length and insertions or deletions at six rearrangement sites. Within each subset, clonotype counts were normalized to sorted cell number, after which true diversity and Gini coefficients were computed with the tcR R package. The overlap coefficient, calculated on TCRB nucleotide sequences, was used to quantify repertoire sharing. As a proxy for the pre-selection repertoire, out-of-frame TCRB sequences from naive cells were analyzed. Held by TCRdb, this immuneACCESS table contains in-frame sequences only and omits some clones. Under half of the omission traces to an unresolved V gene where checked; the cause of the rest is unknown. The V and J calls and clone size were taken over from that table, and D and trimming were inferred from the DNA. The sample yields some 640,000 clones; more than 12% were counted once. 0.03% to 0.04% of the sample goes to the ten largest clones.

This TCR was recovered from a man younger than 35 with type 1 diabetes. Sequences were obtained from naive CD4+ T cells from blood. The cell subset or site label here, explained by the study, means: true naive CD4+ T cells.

The DNA reads TGTGCCAGCTCACCGTTCGAAGGCAACGATGCGAACACTGAAGCTTTCTTT. It specifies CASSPFEGNDANTEAFF. The rearranged chain carries TRBV18 and TRBJ1-1, with the identity of the D gene unclear. The germline V gene provides CDR1 KGHSH and CDR2 LQKENI. V lost 3 bases and J lost 1 base; the stretch between them is 18 bases long. Including the terminal cysteine and phenylalanine, the CDR3 comprises 17 residues. The entry retains the CDR3 DNA only, 51 bases that are in frame from base 1.